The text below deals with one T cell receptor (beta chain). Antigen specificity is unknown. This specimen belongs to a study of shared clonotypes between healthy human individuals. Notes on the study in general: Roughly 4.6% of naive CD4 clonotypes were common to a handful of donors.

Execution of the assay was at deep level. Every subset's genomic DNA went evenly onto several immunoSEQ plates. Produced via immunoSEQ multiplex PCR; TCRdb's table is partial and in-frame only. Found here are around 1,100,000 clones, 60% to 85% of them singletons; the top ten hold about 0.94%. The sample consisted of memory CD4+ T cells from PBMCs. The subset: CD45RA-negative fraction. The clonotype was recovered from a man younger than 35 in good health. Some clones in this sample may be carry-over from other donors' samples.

CDR3 DNA: TGTGCCAGCAGCTCACGAACGGGCCAGAACACTGAAGCTTTCTTT. This codes for CASSSRTGQNTEAFF. This chain joins TRBV11-2 and TRBJ1-1; no firm D call. V was clipped by 4 bases and J by 1 base, with 13 bases between them. Germline V gene data show CDR1 as SGHAT and CDR2 as FQNNGV. This CDR3 has 15 residues.